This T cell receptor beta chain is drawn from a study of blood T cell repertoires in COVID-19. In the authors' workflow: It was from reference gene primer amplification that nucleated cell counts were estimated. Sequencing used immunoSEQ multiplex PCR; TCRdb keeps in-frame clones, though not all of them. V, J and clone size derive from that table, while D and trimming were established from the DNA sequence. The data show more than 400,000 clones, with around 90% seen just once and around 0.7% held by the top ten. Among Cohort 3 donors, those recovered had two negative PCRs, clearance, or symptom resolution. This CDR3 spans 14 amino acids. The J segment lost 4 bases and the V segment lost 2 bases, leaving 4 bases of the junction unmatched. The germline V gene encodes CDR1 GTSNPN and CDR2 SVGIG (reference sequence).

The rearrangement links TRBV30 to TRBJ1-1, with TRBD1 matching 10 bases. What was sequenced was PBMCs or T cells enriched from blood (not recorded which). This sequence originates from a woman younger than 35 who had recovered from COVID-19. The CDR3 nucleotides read TGTGCCTGGAGTCCCCGGACAGGGGGCACTGAAGCTTTCTTT. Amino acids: CAWSPRTGGTEAFF. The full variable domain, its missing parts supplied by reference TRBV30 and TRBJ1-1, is SQTIHQWPATLVQPVGSPLSLECTVEGTSNPNLYWYRQAAGRGLQLLFYSVGIGQISSEVPQNLSASRPQDRQFILSSKKLLLSDSGFYLCAWSPRTGGTEAFFGQGTRLTVV.